The clone carrying this TCR beta chain was picked up many times. The antigen is not known. This sample is drawn from a study of CD8+CD57+ T cells in acquired aplastic anemia. Study background: DNA per sorted CD4+ or CD8+ sample ranged about 0.2 to 27.4 ug, averaging approximately 3.1 ug.

Genomic DNA served as template for TCR beta VDJ and CDR3 profiling. TCRdb analysed the reads with MiXCR anew, one entry per CDR3 protein. The sample carries a few hundred thousand distinct CDR3 sequences, roughly 64% recorded once. General observations from the study: It was found that more than 25 CD8+ CDR3 sequences were shared between patients and controls.

The CDR3 has 14 residues. Germline lookup yields CDR1 SGHTA and CDR2 FQGNSA. V lost 0 bases and J lost 4, with 9 bases in between. Sequencing was done on a sample of sorted CD4+, CD8+, or CD8+CD57+ T cells (not recorded which) from PBMCs. The sequence was obtained from a human donor in good health, serving as a control. The chain recombines TRBV7-2 with TRBJ1-2; no definite D call. CDR3 region: CASSLALASYGYTF. The DNA of the CDR3 is TGTGCCAGCAGCTTAGCCCTCGCGAGCTATGGCTACACCTTC.